The 3 T cell receptor beta chains presented below share a single source sample, sequenced in a study of cytomegalovirus exposure and HLA in healthy donors. The study ran its PCR with 60 Vbeta and 13 Jbeta primers. Clones were read by immunoSEQ multiplex PCR, and TCRdb kept only the in-frame ones, dropping some. Altogether 150,000 or so clones are present, around 80% being singletons, with the ten largest covering 1.5% to 2%. The sample was PBMCs. The receptors derive from a middle-aged woman in good health and CMV-seronegative.

This clone came up a few times. V and J are TRBV30 and TRBJ2-7; TRBD2 is a possible D gene (5 bases). V was trimmed by 2 bases and J by 7 bases, leaving 9 bases between them. Germline CDR1 reads GTSNPN; CDR2 reads SVGIG (reference sequence). The CDR3 extends over 11 amino acids. The CDR3: CAWSIGGEQYF. The CDR3 coding sequence is TGTGCCTGGAGTATAGGAGGTGAGCAGTACTTC. Full variable domain (remainder filled in from reference TRBV30 and TRBJ2-7): SQTIHQWPATLVQPVGSPLSLECTVEGTSNPNLYWYRQAAGRGLQLLFYSVGIGQISSEVPQNLSASRPQDRQFILSSKKLLLSDSGFYLCAWSIGGEQYFGPGTRLTVT.

The V call is TRBV27, the J call TRBJ1-2, with D maybe TRBD1 (6 bases). The germline V and J ends were trimmed by 3 bases and 10 bases, with 12 bases remaining between them. CDR3 length: 12 residues. The germline gives CDR1 MNHEY, CDR2 SMNVEV (reference sequence). CDR3 nucleotide sequence: TGTGCCAGCAGTTTCGACAGGCTTTACTACACCTTC. It encodes CASSFDRLYYTF.

In its sample, this clone was seen once. V is TRBV6-4 and J is TRBJ2-1, with 9 bases matching TRBD2. Trimming removed 5 bases from V and 9 bases from J; junction bases left unmatched: 8. Looked up from germline, CDR1 is MRHNA and CDR2 is SNTAGT. The CDR3 is 14 amino acids. The CDR3 reads CASSLQAGGSEQFF. CDR3 in DNA: TGTGCCAGCAGTTTACAAGCGGGAGGATCTGAGCAGTTCTTC.